This TCR beta chain came from a study of shared clonotypes between healthy human individuals. The overall study: Donors were a couple of women and a few men aged 18 to 49. Study-wide points: Expectations were that clonotype sharing among donors would be affected by sequencing depth.

The germline CDR1 and CDR2 sequences are MDHEN and SYDVKM. The ends lost 10 bases at V and 6 bases at J; junction bases unmatched: 8. This CDR3 is 13 amino acids long. About this clone: Its specificity is unknown.

The method was immunoSEQ multiplex PCR; TCRdb's version includes in-frame clones alone and lacks a portion of them. This sample has about 510,000 clones, with around 74% found just once. This rearrangement joins TRBV28 to TRBJ1-1; 10 bases are a match to TRBD1. The origin of this receptor is a woman aged 40 to 50 in good health. Some clones in this sample may be carry-over from other donors' samples. The sequencing input was PBMCs. In DNA form, the CDR3 reads TGTGCCATCTTTGGACAGGGGGGATCTGAAGCTTTCTTT. This translates into CAIFGQGGSEAFF.